The entry below describes one T cell receptor beta chain. The junction and the germline gene differ at one end; a read error may be behind it. From germline, CDR1 is MNHEY and CDR2 SMNVEV (reference sequence). The CDR3 extends over 13 amino acids. MiXCR was run by TCRdb on the PCR reads, yielding one entry per CDR3 protein. This table holds approximately 100,000 distinct CDR3 sequences, 36% found once. These data originate in a study of molecular identifiers for immune sequencing clone quantification. Material: naive CD8+ T cells from blood, with Jurkat cell RNA spiked in. Subset described: FACS-sorted CD8+CD4-CCR7+CD45RA+ naive T cells. The sequence derives from a human donor in good health. Some libraries in this study had Jurkat cell RNA spiked in. The chain couples TRBV27 to TRBJ2-7, with D possibly matching TRBD2 (5 bases). CDR3 residues: CASSFSGLNEQYF. For the CDR3, the DNA is TGTGCCAGCAGTTTTTCGGGATTGAACGAGCAGTATTTC.